Below, one T cell receptor (beta chain) is given with its context. Its specificity is unknown. This sample is part of a study of T-cell memory formation after mild COVID-19. Turning to the study itself: Across donors, TCR clusters were largely donor specific.

Using constant-segment primers, 5'RACE produced TCR alpha and TCR beta cDNA libraries carrying sample barcodes and UMIs. TCRdb used MiXCR to reprocess the 5' RACE reads, holding one entry per CDR3 protein. The data show approximately 180,000 distinct CDR3 sequences, around 15% seen once. Germline assignment: CDR1 SGHTA and CDR2 FQGNSA. Between the trimmed V and J ends, which lost 6 bases and 6 bases, there was a span of 17 bases. This CDR3 has 14 residues. Notes on the study in general: The SARS-CoV-2 specificity of second-wave clones reaching peak at day 37 remained unverified. The study found balanced CD4/CD8 in clones contracting day 15 to 85 and a CD4+ lean in later expanders.

The sequenced sample was PBMCs or a T cell subset sorted from them (not recorded which). The sequence came from an adult woman who had mild COVID-19 (a few samples of this study predate the infection). Cell type and time point are not known. The V and J genes are TRBV7-2 and TRBJ1-1; unclear D gene. The CDR3 reads CASRPRTAASEAFF. The CDR3 region has the DNA TGTGCCAGCAGACCCCGTACGGCCGCCTCTGAAGCTTTCTTT.